This record looks at one T cell receptor (beta chain) sequence and its context. Antigen unknown. One end of the junction is discordant with germline, which a read error may explain. The data were obtained in a study of cytomegalovirus exposure and HLA in healthy donors. Study as a whole: Around 81% of 350 to 400 genotyped donors fell in the Caucasian-associated ancestry cluster. General observations from the study: Among TCR sequences, most were rare, though some public TCRs appeared in many donors. With later analysis, a missense DCLRE1C variant became linked to TCR beta V- and J-gene trimming. Being productive about 87% or about 30% of the time was typical of most TCR beta V segments in an earlier analysis.

In the PCR, 60 Vbeta and 13 Jbeta primers were used. Assay: immunoSEQ multiplex PCR; the TCRdb copy retains only in-frame clones and omits some. The data contain 80,000 to 95,000 clones, roughly 63% of them seen just once; the ten biggest clones take up roughly 6%. The CDR3 spans 11 residues. Per germline, CDR1 SQVTM and CDR2 ANQGSEA. Sequenced material: PBMCs. This TCR came from a young woman in good health and CMV-seronegative. The chain recombines TRBV29-1 with TRBJ2-3; a possible D gene is TRBD2 (5 bases). The chain's CDR3 is CSVGSTDTRYF. The CDR3 coding sequence is TGCAGCGTGGGGAGCACAGATACGCGGTATTTT.